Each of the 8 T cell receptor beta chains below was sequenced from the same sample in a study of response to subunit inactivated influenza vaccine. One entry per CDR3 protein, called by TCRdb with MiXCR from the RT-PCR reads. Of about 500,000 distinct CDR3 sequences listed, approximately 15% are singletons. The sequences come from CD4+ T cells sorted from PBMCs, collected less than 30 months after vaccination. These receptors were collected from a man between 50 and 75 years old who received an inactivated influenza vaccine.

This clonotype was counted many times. The CDR3: CASTPAVWSYEQYF. CDR3 DNA sequence: TGTGCCAGCACACCTGCTGTCTGGTCCTACGAGCAGTACTTC. This chain connects TRBV7-8 to TRBJ2-7; no reliable D call. Germline-derived CDR1 and CDR2 are SGHVS and FQNEAQ. V dropped 7 bases and J dropped 1 base, with 14 bases sitting between them. The CDR3 totals 14 residues.

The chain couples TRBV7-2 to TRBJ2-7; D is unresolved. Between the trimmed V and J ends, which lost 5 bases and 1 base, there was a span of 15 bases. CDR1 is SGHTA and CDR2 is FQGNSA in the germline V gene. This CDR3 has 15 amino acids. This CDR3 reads CASSVTRLASYEQYF. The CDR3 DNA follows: TGTGCCAGCAGCGTAACCCGACTCGCTTCCTACGAGCAGTACTTC. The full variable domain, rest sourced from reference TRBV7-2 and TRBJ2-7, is GAGVSQSPSNKVTEKGKDVELRCDPISGHTALYWYRQSLGQGLEFLIYFQGNSAPDKSGLPSDRFSAERTGGSVSTLTIQRTQQEDSAVYLCASSVTRLASYEQYFGPGTRLTVT.

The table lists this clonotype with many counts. CDR3 coding DNA: TGCAGCGTTGCCATGTACAATGAGCAGTTCTTC. Translated: CSVAMYNEQFF. The V gene is TRBV29-1, the J gene TRBJ2-1; D is unresolved. From germline, CDR1 is SQVTM and CDR2 ANQGSEA. This CDR3 comprises 11 residues. V gave up 4 bases and J gave up 4 bases, with 5 bases separating them.

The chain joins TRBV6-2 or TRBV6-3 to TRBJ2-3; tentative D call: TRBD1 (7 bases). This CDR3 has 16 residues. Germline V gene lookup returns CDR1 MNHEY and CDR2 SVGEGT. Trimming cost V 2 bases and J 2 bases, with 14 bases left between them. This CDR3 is CASSYPDRRVTDTQYF. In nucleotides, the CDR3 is TGTGCCAGCAGTTACCCGGACAGGAGGGTCACAGATACGCAGTATTTT.

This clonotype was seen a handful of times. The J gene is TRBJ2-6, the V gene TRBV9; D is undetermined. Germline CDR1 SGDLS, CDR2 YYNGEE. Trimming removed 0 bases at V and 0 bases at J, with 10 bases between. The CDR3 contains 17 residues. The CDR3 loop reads CASSVGIGFSGANVLTF. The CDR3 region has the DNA TGTGCCAGCAGCGTAGGGATCGGTTTCTCTGGGGCCAACGTCCTGACTTTC.

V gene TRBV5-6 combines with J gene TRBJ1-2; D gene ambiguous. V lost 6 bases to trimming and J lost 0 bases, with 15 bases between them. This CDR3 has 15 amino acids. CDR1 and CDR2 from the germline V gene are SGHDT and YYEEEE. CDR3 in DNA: TGTGCCAGCACTTCCCGCTCGGAAGCTAACTATGGCTACACCTTC. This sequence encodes CASTSRSEANYGYTF.

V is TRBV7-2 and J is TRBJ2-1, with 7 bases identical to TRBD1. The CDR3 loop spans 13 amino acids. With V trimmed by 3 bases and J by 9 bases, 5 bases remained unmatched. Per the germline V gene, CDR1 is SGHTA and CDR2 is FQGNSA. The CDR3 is CASSFTGEAEQFF. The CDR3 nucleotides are TGTGCCAGCAGCTTTACAGGGGAAGCTGAGCAGTTCTTC.

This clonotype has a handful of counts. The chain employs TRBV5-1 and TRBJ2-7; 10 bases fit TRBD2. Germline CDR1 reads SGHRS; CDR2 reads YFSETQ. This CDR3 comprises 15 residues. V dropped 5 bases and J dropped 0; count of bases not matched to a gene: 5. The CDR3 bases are TGCGCCAGCAGGGAAACTAGCGGGGCCTCCTACGAGCAGTACTTC. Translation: CASRETSGASYEQYF.